These 30 T cell receptor beta chains share one sample of origin, sequenced in a study of CD8 T cells in ankylosing spondylitis. TCRdb re-analysed the 5' RACE reads in MiXCR, keeping a single row per CDR3 protein. The sample holds fewer than 250,000 distinct CDR3 sequences, approximately 10% seen once. Sequenced input: blood, either unsorted or a sorted T cell fraction (not recorded which). These receptors were obtained from a male donor with ankylosing spondylitis or in good health (not recorded which).

In this sample, this clonotype turned up a few times. The chain employs TRBV20-1 and TRBJ2-1; 7 positions agree with TRBD2. The CDR3 sequence is 14 residues long. The germline V gene has CDR1 DFQATT and CDR2 SNEGSKA (reference sequence). V dropped 3 bases and J dropped 4; count of bases not matched to a gene: 6. The CDR3 region has the DNA TGCAGTGCTAGCCCCGCTAGCGGATACAATGAGCAGTTCTTC. This encodes CSASPASGYNEQFF.

This clonotype was seen ten or more times. The rearrangement uses TRBV5-1 and TRBJ2-1; TRBD2 might be the D (5 bases). Germline-derived CDR1 and CDR2 are SGHRS and YFSETQ. Deletions cut 2 bases from V and 7 bases from J, with 16 bases between. This CDR3 has 15 residues. In DNA, the CDR3 is TGCGCCAGCAGCTTATCTACTGGGAGTAGGAATGAGCAGTTCTTC. Its translation is CASSLSTGSRNEQFF.

This clonotype came up many times. The chain has TRBV5-1 and TRBJ2-1, with TRBD1 identical over 8 bases. The CDR3 consists of 17 residues. V trimming: 0 bases; J trimming: 2 bases; junction bases outside the gene matches: 7. Germline V gene lookup returns CDR1 SGHRS and CDR2 YFSETQ. CDR3 sequence: CASSLVSLDRAYNEQFF. As DNA, the CDR3 is TGCGCCAGCAGCTTGGTGTCTTTGGACAGGGCCTACAATGAGCAGTTCTTC.

This clonotype was counted at least ten times. The gene calls are TRBV11-2 and TRBJ2-7; TRBD1 matches at 9 bases. The CDR3 covers 15 residues. J lost 12 bases, V lost 1 base, and 13 bases had no gene match. The germline V gene encodes CDR1 SGHAT and CDR2 FQNNGV. CDR3 sequence (DNA): TGTGCCAGCAGCTTAGGGGGGACAGGGAGCGCATACGCGTACTTC. This encodes CASSLGGTGSAYAYF. The full variable domain, with the rest looked up from reference TRBV11-2 and TRBJ2-7, is EAGVAQSPRYKIIEKRQSVAFWCNPISGHATLYWYQQILGQGPKLLIQFQNNGVVDDSQLPKDRFSAERLKGVDSTLKIQPAKLEDSAVYLCASSLGGTGSAYAYFGPGTRLTVT.

This clonotype was observed a few times. The chain recombines TRBV18 with TRBJ2-3; TRBD1 aligns across 10 bases. Per germline, CDR1 KGHSH and CDR2 LQKENI. Unmatched junction bases numbered 3, after V lost 3 bases and J lost 0 bases. The CDR3 length is 16 residues. The DNA for the CDR3 is TGTGCCAGCTCACCGGGACAGGGGACGAGCACAGATACGCAGTATTTT. It encodes CASSPGQGTSTDTQYF.

This clonotype was seen repeatedly, ten times or more. This rearrangement joins TRBV10-2 to TRBJ2-7; D is undetermined. CDR1 WSHSY and CDR2 SAAADI come from the germline V gene. The CDR3 extends over 13 amino acids. Trimming removed 4 bases at V and 0 bases at J, with 7 bases between. DNA for the CDR3: TGCGCCAGCAGTGTAACCTACTCCTACGAGCAGTACTTC. Translation: CASSVTYSYEQYF.

This clonotype was seen ten or more times. This chain links TRBV29-1 with TRBJ1-1, with a tentative D call TRBD1 (6 bases). Looked up from germline, CDR1 is SQVTM and CDR2 is ANQGSEA. The CDR3 extends over 11 amino acids. With 6 bases removed from V and 6 bases from J, the gap between germline ends came to 11 bases. The CDR3 loop is CSVNGGPEAFF. CDR3 nucleotide sequence: TGCAGCGTAAACGGGGGGCCTGAAGCTTTCTTT.

This clonotype was seen repeatedly, ten times or more. This sequence joins TRBV28 and TRBJ2-1; 11 bases match TRBD1. J lost 6 bases, V lost 10 bases, and 5 bases had no gene match. Germline assignment: CDR1 MDHEN and CDR2 SYDVKM. The CDR3 loop spans 13 amino acids. For the CDR3, the DNA is TGTGCCACCCGGACAGGGGGCAGCAATGAGCAGTTCTTC. This gives the protein CATRTGGSNEQFF.

This clonotype has a count of ten or more. The chain recombines TRBV5-1 with TRBJ2-7, with D perhaps TRBD2 (6 bases). The CDR3 is 12 residues long. The germline gives CDR1 SGHRS, CDR2 YFSETQ. V was shortened by 4 bases and J by 6 bases, with 11 bases between the two germline ends. The CDR3 region is CASSPGLGEQYF. The CDR3 nucleotides read TGCGCCAGCAGCCCGGGACTGGGCGAGCAGTACTTC.

This clonotype was recorded many times. The genes are TRBV5-1 and TRBJ1-2; tentatively, D is TRBD1 (6 bases). Trimming removed 0 bases at V and 8 bases at J, with 14 bases between. CDR3 size: 14 residues. Germline CDR1 and CDR2: SGHRS and YFSETQ. As DNA, the CDR3 is TGCGCCAGCAGCTTGGCCGTAACAGGGCGAGGCTACACCTTC. This translates into CASSLAVTGRGYTF.

The chain carries TRBV7-2 and TRBJ2-5, with D perhaps TRBD2 (5 bases). The CDR3 is made up of 13 amino acids. With 3 bases removed from V and 5 bases from J, the gap between germline ends came to 10 bases. Germline CDR1 and CDR2: SGHTA and FQGNSA. The CDR3 nucleotides read TGTGCCAGCAGCTTCGGGGTGGTGGAGACCCAGTACTTC. Translating gives CASSFGVVETQYF.

The chain couples TRBV5-6 to TRBJ1-3; 7 nucleotides match TRBD1. The trim removed 9 bases at V and 0 bases at J, leaving 9 bases unmatched. The germline V gene encodes CDR1 SGHDT and CDR2 YYEEEE. This CDR3 spans 15 amino acids. The CDR3, as DNA: TGTGCCACCCAACCAGGGGGAAGCTCTGGAAACACCATATATTTT. It encodes CATQPGGSSGNTIYF.

This clonotype was counted between two and nine times. The rearrangement links TRBV7-9 to TRBJ1-1; the D is unclear. Trimming cost V 3 bases and J 5 bases, with 13 bases left between them. The germline V gene encodes CDR1 SEHNR and CDR2 FQNEAQ (reference sequence). The length of the CDR3 is 14 residues. The CDR3 region has the DNA TGTGCCAGCAGCTTTGCCCCCCAAGGGACTGAAGCTTTCTTT. Protein sequence: CASSFAPQGTEAFF.

V gene TRBV27 combines with J gene TRBJ2-2; 7 nucleotides match TRBD2. The V and J ends lost 11 bases and 0 bases, in that order; junction bases with no gene match: 15. Germline V gene lookup returns CDR1 MNHEY and CDR2 SMNVEV (reference sequence). The CDR3 is 17 residues long. The CDR3 protein is CAPLPEGAGPNTGELFF. The CDR3 bases are TGTGCCCCCCTACCCGAGGGAGCGGGGCCGAACACCGGGGAGCTGTTTTTT.

The CDR3 nucleotides are TGTGCCAGCTCACCTAACGTCTTGGGACAGGGTCCCTACGAGCAGTACTTC. This translates into CASSPNVLGQGPYEQYF. The chain has TRBV18 and TRBJ2-7; 9 bases line up with TRBD1. Germline lookup yields CDR1 KGHSH and CDR2 LQKENI. This CDR3 is built from 17 residues. J was trimmed by 2 bases and V by 3 bases; bases with no gene match: 11.

In this sample, this clonotype turned up many times. The chain has TRBV6-1 and TRBJ2-7, with D hard to call. V lost 8 bases, J lost 3 bases, and 14 bases lay in between. The germline CDR1 and CDR2 sequences are MNHNS and SASEGT. This CDR3 spans 13 amino acids. This chain's CDR3 is CASGLGSHYEQYF. The CDR3 region has the DNA TGTGCCAGCGGGCTGGGCTCCCACTACGAGCAGTACTTC.

In regard to this clonotype: This may be a read error: a much more frequent sequence differs by one nucleotide. This chain joins TRBV10-3 and TRBJ2-5; D possibly corresponds to TRBD1 (5 bases). CDR3 size: 15 residues. The V end lost 3 bases, the J end lost 1 base, and 12 bases lay between the germline ends. The germline gives CDR1 ENHRY, CDR2 SYGVKD. In DNA form, the CDR3 reads TGTGCCATCAGTGACCAACAGGACCCCCAAGAGACCCAGTACTTC. Amino acid sequence: CAISDQQDPQETQYF.

This clonotype showed up many times. The chain is built from TRBV12-3 or TRBV12-4 and TRBJ2-2, with 13 positions matching TRBD2. The ends lost 3 bases at V and 4 bases at J; junction bases unmatched: 2. This CDR3 is 16 amino acids long. CDR3 sequence reads: CASSLGLAGITGELFF. The CDR3, as DNA: TGTGCCAGCAGTTTGGGACTAGCGGGAATCACCGGGGAGCTGTTTTTT.

This clonotype was observed at least ten times. This rearrangement joins TRBV5-1 to TRBJ1-1; tentatively, D is TRBD1 (5 bases). The CDR3 consists of 14 residues. The V and J ends lost 0 bases and 5 bases respectively, with 11 bases between them. Germline V lookup: CDR1 SGHRS, CDR2 YFSETQ. The CDR3 DNA is TGCGCCAGCAGCTTGGTCGGGGGTAGTACTGAAGCTTTCTTT. Amino acids: CASSLVGGSTEAFF.

The rearrangement links TRBV5-1 to TRBJ2-5, with TRBD2 matching 8 bases. V gave up 0 bases and J gave up 5 bases; unmatched junction bases: 12. The CDR3 extends over 17 amino acids. Germline-derived CDR1 and CDR2 are SGHRS and YFSETQ. As DNA, the CDR3 is TGCGCCAGCAGCTTGGATACACGGGGGGGGTCGGTCGAGACCCAGTACTTC. As protein: CASSLDTRGGSVETQYF.

The sample holds a few counts of this clonotype. The V and J genes are TRBV7-9 and TRBJ2-7; 10 nucleotides line up with TRBD2. Germline V gene lookup returns CDR1 SEHNR and CDR2 FQNEAQ (reference sequence). The V and J ends lost 0 bases and 6 bases, in that order; junction bases with no gene match: 2. CDR3 size: 14 residues. CDR3 bases: TGTGCCAGCAGCTTAGCACTAGCGGGAAGCGAGCAGTACTTC. Translation gives CASSLALAGSEQYF.

The chain carries TRBV5-1 and TRBJ2-5; D may be TRBD2 (5 bases). The V end lost 4 bases, the J end lost 1 base, and 11 bases lay between the germline ends. This CDR3 contains 14 residues. Germline CDR1 SGHRS, CDR2 YFSETQ. The CDR3 protein is CASSGGGLQETQYF. For the CDR3, the DNA is TGCGCCAGCAGCGGAGGAGGACTCCAAGAGACCCAGTACTTC. Based on the CDR3 plus reference TRBV5-1 and TRBJ2-5, the full variable domain is KAGVTQTPRYLIKTRGQQVTLSCSPISGHRSVSWYQQTPGQGLQFLFEYFSETQRNKGNFPGRFSGRQFSNSRSEMNVSTLELGDSALYLCASSGGGLQETQYFGPGTRLLVL.

Worth noting for this clonotype: A much larger clone differs from this one at a single base, so this may be a read error. The V gene is TRBV5-6, the J gene TRBJ2-3; possible D gene TRBD1, 5 bases. The assigned J gene may be wrong: the sequence end matches TRBJ1-5 better. The CDR3 has 15 amino acids. Looked up from germline, CDR1 is SGHDT and CDR2 is YYEEEE. Here the CDR3 DNA reads TGTGCCAGCAGCTGGAACGGGGGGGGTGCAGATACGCAGCATTTT. It is translated as CASSWNGGGADTQHF.

This clonotype was observed many times. The J gene is TRBJ2-5, the V gene TRBV15; D ambiguous. V lost 0 bases to trimming and J lost 5 bases, with 7 bases between them. Germline CDR1 is LNHNV and CDR2 is YYDKDF (reference sequence). This CDR3 region has 13 residues. Here the CDR3 reads CATSRDLQETQYF. CDR3 nucleotides: TGTGCCACCAGCAGAGATCTCCAGGAGACCCAGTACTTC.

The chain recombines TRBV20-1 with TRBJ1-1; a weak D match, TRBD1 (5 bases). Per germline, CDR1 DFQATT and CDR2 SNEGSKA (reference sequence). The CDR3 length is 17 residues. With 1 base removed from V and 0 bases from J, the gap between germline ends came to 18 bases. CDR3 amino acids: CSARVVFQGVMNTEAFF. CDR3 in DNA: TGCAGTGCTAGAGTAGTGTTCCAGGGAGTCATGAACACTGAAGCTTTCTTT.

This clonotype has a count of ten or more. J is TRBJ1-2 and V is TRBV19; maybe TRBD1 (5 bases). The CDR3 totals 13 residues. Germline V CDR1 and CDR2: LNHDA, SQIVND (reference sequence). V was shortened by 2 bases and J by 4 bases, with 8 bases between the two germline ends. The CDR3 spells CASSITGPYGYTF. CDR3 bases: TGTGCCAGTAGTATAACGGGGCCCTATGGCTACACCTTC.

This clonotype was picked up a small number of times. The chain uses TRBV7-6 and TRBJ1-1, with D maybe TRBD1 (5 bases). Germline V gene sequence: CDR1 SGHVS, CDR2 FNYEAQ. V was clipped by 6 bases and J by 2 bases, with 10 bases between them. This CDR3 spans 13 amino acids. This chain's CDR3 is CASRQGLNTEAFF. The CDR3 region has the DNA TGTGCCAGCAGGCAGGGACTCAACACTGAAGCTTTCTTT.

This clonotype was seen ten or more times. The chain employs TRBV12-3 or TRBV12-4 and TRBJ1-2; TRBD1 is a possible D gene (5 bases). V lost 3 bases and J lost 6, with 11 bases in between. The CDR3 spans 13 residues. DNA for the CDR3: TGTGCCAGCAGTTTGGGGCAGGTCGATGGCTACACCTTC. As protein: CASSLGQVDGYTF.

V gene TRBV12-3 or TRBV12-4 combines with J gene TRBJ1-3, with a tentative D call TRBD1 (5 bases). The germline V and J ends were trimmed by 3 bases and 0 bases, with 12 bases remaining between them. The CDR3 totals 16 residues. CDR3 sequence (DNA): TGTGCCAGCAGTTTTGGCGGGGCGAGCTCTGGAAACACCATATATTTT. Translation gives CASSFGGASSGNTIYF.

The chain carries TRBV14 and TRBJ1-2; D is undetermined. Germline-derived CDR1 and CDR2 are SGHDN and FVKESK. The V gene lost 4 bases and the J gene lost 4 bases, with 13 bases spanning the gap. The CDR3 spans 14 residues. The CDR3 here is CASSPQTRGYGYTF. As DNA, the CDR3 is TGTGCCAGCAGCCCCCAGACCCGGGGCTATGGCTACACCTTC.